The clone carrying this TCR beta chain was counted ten times or more. The antigen is undetermined. This specimen belongs to a study of identical twins. Study-wide findings and caveats: Zero-insertion analyses were open to partial confounding by invariant MAIT and iNKT cells. An excess of low generation probability was shown by twin-shared out-of-frame alpha sequences. Memory repertoires lacked the insertion deficit that abundant cord blood beta clonotypes showed.

After removal of 5 bases from V and 2 bases from J, the junction contained 9 bases not matched to a gene. The CDR3 has 15 amino acids. Per germline, CDR1 SQVTM and CDR2 ANQGSEA. cDNA molecules carried unique molecular identifiers, and template switching added a universal primer site. One entry per CDR3 protein results from TCRdb running MiXCR on the 5' RACE reads. This sample yields approximately 600,000 distinct CDR3 sequences, of which roughly 7.2% are seen a single time; 1.5% to 2% belongs to the top ten. The data also belong to a second study, concerning yellow fever vaccine responses in identical twins.

Input material: PBMCs. The receptor was derived from a woman aged 18 to 35 in good health. J is TRBJ2-7 and V is TRBV29-1, with 10 bases fitting TRBD1. The CDR3 sequence is CSVPAPGQGPYEQYF. CDR3 bases: TGCAGCGTTCCGGCCCCGGGACAGGGGCCCTACGAGCAGTACTTC.